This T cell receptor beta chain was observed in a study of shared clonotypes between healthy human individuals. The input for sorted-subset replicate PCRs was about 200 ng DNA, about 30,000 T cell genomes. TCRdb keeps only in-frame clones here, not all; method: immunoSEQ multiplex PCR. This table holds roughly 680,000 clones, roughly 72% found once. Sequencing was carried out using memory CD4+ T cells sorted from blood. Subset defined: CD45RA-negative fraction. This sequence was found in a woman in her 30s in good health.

The CDR3, as DNA: TGTGCCAGTAGCTCTCAAAGCGGGTTAGAGCAGTTCTTC. This encodes CASSSQSGLEQFF. J is TRBJ2-1 and V is TRBV19, with D perhaps TRBD2 (6 bases). The ends were cut back, 6 bases at V and 10 bases at J, with 16 bases in the middle. This CDR3 comprises 13 residues. Per the germline V gene, CDR1 is LNHDA and CDR2 is SQIVND (reference sequence).